This T cell receptor beta chain was recorded in a study of control samples from healthy donors and cancer patients. In the case of this clone: In the same sample, other DNA sequences code for this CDR3.

V lost 0 bases to trimming and J lost 0 bases; unmatched junction nucleotides: 3. CDR3 length: 16 residues. Germline V gives CDR1 SGHRS, CDR2 YFSETQ. Generated by immunoSEQ multiplex PCR, the TCRdb table keeps only in-frame clones and is missing some. The table lists 200,000 or so clones, approximately 91% of them singletons. This chain connects TRBV5-1 to TRBJ1-5; 7 bases align to TRBD1. The TCR originated in a man younger than 45 in good health. Sequenced: blood. This CDR3 reads CASSLGDSYSNQPQHF. In DNA form, the CDR3 reads TGCGCCAGCAGCTTGGGGGACAGCTATAGCAATCAGCCCCAGCATTTT.